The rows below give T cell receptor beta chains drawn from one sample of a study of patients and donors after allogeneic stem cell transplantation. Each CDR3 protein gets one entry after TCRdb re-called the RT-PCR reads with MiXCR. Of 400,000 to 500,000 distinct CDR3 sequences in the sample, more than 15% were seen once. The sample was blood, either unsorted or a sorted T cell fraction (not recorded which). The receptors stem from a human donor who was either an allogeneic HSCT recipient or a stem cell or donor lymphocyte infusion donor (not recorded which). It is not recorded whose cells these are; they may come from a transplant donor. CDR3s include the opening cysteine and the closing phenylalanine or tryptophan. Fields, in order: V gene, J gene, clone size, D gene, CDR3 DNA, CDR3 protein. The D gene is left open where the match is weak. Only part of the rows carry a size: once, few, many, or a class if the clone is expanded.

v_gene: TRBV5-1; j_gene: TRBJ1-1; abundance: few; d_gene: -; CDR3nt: TGCGCCAGCAGCTTGCTGCCAACCATCCTTGGGAAGGACACTGAAGCTTTCTTT; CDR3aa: CASSLLPTILGKDTEAFF
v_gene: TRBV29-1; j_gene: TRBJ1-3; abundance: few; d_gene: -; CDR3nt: TGCAGCGTTGAAGATCGGAAGTCTGGAAACACCATATATTTT; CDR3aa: CSVEDRKSGNTIYF
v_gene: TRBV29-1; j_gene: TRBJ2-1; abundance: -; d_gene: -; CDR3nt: TGCAGCGTCTCAGGGGAAGTCGCCGGCAAAGAGCAGTTCTTC; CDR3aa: CSVSGEVAGKEQFF
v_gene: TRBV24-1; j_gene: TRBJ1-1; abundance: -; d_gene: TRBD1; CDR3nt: TGTGCCACCAGTGACCCAGGACAGGGGAACACTGAAGCTTTCTTT; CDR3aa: CATSDPGQGNTEAFF
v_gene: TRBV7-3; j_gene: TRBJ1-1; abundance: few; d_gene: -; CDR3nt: TGTGCCAGCAGCTTAACGAGTTCCGGGACGAACACTGAAGCTTTCTTT; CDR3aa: CASSLTSSGTNTEAFF
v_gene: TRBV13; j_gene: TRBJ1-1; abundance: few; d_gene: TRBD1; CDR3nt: TGTGCCAGCAGCGACAGGGAGCTCACTGAAGCTTTCTTT; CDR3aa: CASSDRELTEAFF
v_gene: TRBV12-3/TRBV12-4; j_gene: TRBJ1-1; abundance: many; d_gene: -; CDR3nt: TGTGCCAGCAGACCGATAGGGGCGAACACTGAAGCTTTCTTT; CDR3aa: CASRPIGANTEAFF
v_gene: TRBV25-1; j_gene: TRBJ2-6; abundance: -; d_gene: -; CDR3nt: TGTGCCAGCAGTGCGGCAGGGTCCGGGGCCAACATCCTGACTTTC; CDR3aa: CASSAAGSGANILTF
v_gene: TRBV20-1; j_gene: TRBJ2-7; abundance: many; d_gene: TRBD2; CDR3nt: TGCAGTGCTCCCGCTAGCGGGAGCTCCTACGAGCAGTACTTC; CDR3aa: CSAPASGSSYEQYF
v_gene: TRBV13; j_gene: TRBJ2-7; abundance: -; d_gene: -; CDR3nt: TGTGCCAGCAGCAAGTTCCACTTAATCTACGAGCAGTACTTC; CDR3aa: CASSKFHLIYEQYF
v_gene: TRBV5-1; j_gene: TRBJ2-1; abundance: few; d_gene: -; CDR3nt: TGCGCCAGCAGCCTGAGGGAGGAACACAATGAGCAGTTCTTC; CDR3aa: CASSLREEHNEQFF
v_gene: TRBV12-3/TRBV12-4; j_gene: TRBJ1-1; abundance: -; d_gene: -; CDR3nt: TGTGCCAGCAGTCAGCCGCAGGGTGGGCGGAACACTGAAGCTTTCTTT; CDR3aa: CASSQPQGGRNTEAFF
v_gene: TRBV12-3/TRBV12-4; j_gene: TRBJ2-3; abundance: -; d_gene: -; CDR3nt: TGTGCCAGCAGTGCTGTTGGACCCTGGGATACGCAGTATTTT; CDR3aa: CASSAVGPWDTQYF
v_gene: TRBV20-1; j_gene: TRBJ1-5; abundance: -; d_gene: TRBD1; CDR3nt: TGCAGTGCTCGACAGGGTGAACAGCCCCAGCATTTT; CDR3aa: CSARQGEQPQHF
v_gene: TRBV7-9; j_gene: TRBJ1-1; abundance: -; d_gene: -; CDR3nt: TGTGCCAGCAGCTTAGGGTCGGGCCCGCGGACTGAAGCTTTCTTT; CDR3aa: CASSLGSGPRTEAFF
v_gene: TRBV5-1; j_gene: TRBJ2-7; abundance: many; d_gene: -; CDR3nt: TGCGCCAGCAGCTCAGGACTTGGGCGAGGCACCGAGCAGTACTTC; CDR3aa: CASSSGLGRGTEQYF
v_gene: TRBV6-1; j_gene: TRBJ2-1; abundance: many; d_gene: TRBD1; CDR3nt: TGTGCCAGCAGCAAGGACAGGTCCTCCTACAATGAGCAGTTCTTC; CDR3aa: CASSKDRSSYNEQFF
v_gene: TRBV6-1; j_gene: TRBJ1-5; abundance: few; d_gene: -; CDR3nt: TGTGCCAGCAGTGACGGGGTCAATCAGCCCCAGCATTTT; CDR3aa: CASSDGVNQPQHF
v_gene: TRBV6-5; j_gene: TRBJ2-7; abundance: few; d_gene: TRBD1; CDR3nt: TGTGCCAGCAGTTACTCGACAGGGGAAACCTACGAGCAGTACTTC; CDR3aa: CASSYSTGETYEQYF
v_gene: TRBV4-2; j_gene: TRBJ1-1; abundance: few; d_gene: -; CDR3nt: TGTGCCAGCAGCCAAGACTCGGGGACTGAAGCTTTCTTT; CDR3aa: CASSQDSGTEAFF
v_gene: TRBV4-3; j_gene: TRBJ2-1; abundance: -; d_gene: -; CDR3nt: TGCGCCAGCAGCCAGGCTGGGCACTACAATGAGCAGTTCTTC; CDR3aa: CASSQAGHYNEQFF
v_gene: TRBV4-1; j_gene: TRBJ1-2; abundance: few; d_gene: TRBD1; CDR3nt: TGCGCCAGCAGCCAAGTAGGGACAGCCGGCGACGGCTACACCTTC; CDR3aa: CASSQVGTAGDGYTF
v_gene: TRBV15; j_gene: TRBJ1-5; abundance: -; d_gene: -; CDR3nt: TGTGCCACCAGCAGAGATCTTTCGGGGTTTCCAGATCAGCCCCAGCATTTT; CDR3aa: CATSRDLSGFPDQPQHF
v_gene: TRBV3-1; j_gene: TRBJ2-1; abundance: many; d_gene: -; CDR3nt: TGTGCCAGCAGCCAAGTCACGCGTCCATCGTACAATGAGCAGTTCTTC; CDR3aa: CASSQVTRPSYNEQFF
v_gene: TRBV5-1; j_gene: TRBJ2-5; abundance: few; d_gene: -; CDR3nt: TGCGCCAGCAGCCCCCTTGGGAGGAGCCAAGAGACCCAGTACTTC; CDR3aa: CASSPLGRSQETQYF
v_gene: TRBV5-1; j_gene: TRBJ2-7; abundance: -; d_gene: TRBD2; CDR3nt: TGCGCCAGCAGCCTCGGACTAGCGGGATTCATCTACGAGCAGTACTTC; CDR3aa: CASSLGLAGFIYEQYF
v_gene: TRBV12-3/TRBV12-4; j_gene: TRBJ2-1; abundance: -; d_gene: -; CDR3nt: TGTGCCAGCAGGCCTTTTAGCTCCTACAATGAGCAGTTCTTC; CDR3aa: CASRPFSSYNEQFF
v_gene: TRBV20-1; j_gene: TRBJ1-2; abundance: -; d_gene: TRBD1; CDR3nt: TGCAGTGCTAGGGGGCCCGGGACAGCTTTATATGGCTACACCTTC; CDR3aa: CSARGPGTALYGYTF
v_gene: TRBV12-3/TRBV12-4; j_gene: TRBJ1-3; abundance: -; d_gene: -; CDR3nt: TGTGCCAGCAGTATAGGGGCTCGCCAGGGAAACGGAAGGGGCACTGGAAACACCATATATTTT; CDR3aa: CASSIGARQGNGRGTGNTIYF
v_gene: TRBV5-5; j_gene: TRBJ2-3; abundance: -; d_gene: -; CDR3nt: TGTGCCAGCAGCAATCCTGACCCTCCAGATACGCAGTATTTT; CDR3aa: CASSNPDPPDTQYF
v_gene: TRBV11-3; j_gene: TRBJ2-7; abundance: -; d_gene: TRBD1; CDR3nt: TGTGCCAGCAGCATGCGGACAGGGGTTCGGTACGAGCAGTACTTC; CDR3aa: CASSMRTGVRYEQYF
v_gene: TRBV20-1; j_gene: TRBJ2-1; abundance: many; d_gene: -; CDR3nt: TGCAGTGCTAGATCCTCGAAGTACAATGAGCAGTTCTTC; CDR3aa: CSARSSKYNEQFF
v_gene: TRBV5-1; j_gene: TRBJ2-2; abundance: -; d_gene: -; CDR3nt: TGCGCCAGCAGCTGGACGGCTTTGGGGGAGCTGTTTTTT; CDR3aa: CASSWTALGELFF
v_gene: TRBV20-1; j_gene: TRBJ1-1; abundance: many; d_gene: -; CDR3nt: TGCAGTCGCGGCAGGGTGAACACTGAAGCTTTCTTT; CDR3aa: CSRGRVNTEAFF
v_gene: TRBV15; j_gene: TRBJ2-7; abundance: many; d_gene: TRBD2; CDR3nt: TGTGCCACCAGCAGAGACGGACTAGCGGCACGCTACGAGCAGTACTTC; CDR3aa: CATSRDGLAARYEQYF
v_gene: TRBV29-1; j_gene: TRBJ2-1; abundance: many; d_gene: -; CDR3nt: TGCAGCGGGGGGGCCCGAAGGGGGGCCAATGAGCAGTTCTTC; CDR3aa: CSGGARRGANEQFF
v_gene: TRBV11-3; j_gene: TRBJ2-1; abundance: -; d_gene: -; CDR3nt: TGTGCCAGCAGCTCCCGGTGGTTGAAGAGCTCCTACAATGAGCAGTTCTTC; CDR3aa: CASSSRWLKSSYNEQFF
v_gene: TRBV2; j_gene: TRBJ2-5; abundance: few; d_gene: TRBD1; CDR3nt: TGTGCCAGCAGGGCGGACAGGGGAAGAGAAGAGACCCAGTACTTC; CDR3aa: CASRADRGREETQYF
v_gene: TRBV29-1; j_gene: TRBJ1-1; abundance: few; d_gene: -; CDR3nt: TGCAGCGACCTATCGGGCGGCACTGAAGCTTTCTTT; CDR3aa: CSDLSGGTEAFF
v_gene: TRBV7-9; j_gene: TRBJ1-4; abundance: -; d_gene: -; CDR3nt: TGTGCCAGCACTTCCTTGACGGGAAATGAAAAACTGTTTTTT; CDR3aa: CASTSLTGNEKLFF
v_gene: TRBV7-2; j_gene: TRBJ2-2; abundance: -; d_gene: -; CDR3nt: TGTGCCAGCAGCCCTCGACTGACCGTGGGCCCCGGGGAGCTGTTTTTT; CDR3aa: CASSPRLTVGPGELFF
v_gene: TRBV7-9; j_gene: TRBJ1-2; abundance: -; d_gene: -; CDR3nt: TGTGCCAGCAGTTATACCGTTGGGGGGATGGTCGATGGCTACACCTTC; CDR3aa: CASSYTVGGMVDGYTF
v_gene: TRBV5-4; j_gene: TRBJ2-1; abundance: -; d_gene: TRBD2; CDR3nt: TGTGCCAGCAGCTTTAAGCGGGAGGTCCACAATGAGCAGTTCTTC; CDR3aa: CASSFKREVHNEQFF
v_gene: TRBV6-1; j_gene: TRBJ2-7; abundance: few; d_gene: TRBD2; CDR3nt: TGTGCCAGCAGTCGGACTAGCGGGCTCGAGCAGTACTTC; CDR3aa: CASSRTSGLEQYF
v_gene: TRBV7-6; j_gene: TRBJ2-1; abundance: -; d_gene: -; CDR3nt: TGTGCCAGCAGCTTAGGTGCCAAGGGCAATGAGCAGTTCTTC; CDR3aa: CASSLGAKGNEQFF
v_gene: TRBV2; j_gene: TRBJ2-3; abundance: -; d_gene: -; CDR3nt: TGTGCCAGCAGTGAACACCTTCACGGGACAGATACGCAGTATTTT; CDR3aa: CASSEHLHGTDTQYF
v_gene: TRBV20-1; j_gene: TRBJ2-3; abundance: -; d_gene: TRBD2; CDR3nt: TGCAGTGCTAGCGGGCTAGCGGGGGGCACAGATACGCAGTATTTT; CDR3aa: CSASGLAGGTDTQYF
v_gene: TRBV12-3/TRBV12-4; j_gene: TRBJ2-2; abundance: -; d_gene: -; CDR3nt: TGTGCCAGCAGAGTAGACAGGAACACCGGGGAGCTGTTTTTT; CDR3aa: CASRVDRNTGELFF
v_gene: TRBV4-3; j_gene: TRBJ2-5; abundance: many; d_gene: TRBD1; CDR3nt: TGCGCCAGCAGCCATTCCAACAGGGGAGAGACCCAGTACTTC; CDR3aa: CASSHSNRGETQYF
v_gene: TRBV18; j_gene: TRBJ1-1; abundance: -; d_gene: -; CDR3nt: TGTGCCAGCTCACCACCGGGTAAGGTTAGGGTAACTGAAGCTTTCTTT; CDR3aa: CASSPPGKVRVTEAFF
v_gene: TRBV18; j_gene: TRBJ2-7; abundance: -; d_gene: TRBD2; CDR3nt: TGTGCCAGCTCACCAGGGACTAGCGGCGACGAGCAGTACTTC; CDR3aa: CASSPGTSGDEQYF
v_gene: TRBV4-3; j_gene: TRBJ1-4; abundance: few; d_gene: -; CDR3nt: TGCGCCAGCAGCCAAGACAGGGGACTGAATGAAAAACTGTTTTTT; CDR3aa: CASSQDRGLNEKLFF
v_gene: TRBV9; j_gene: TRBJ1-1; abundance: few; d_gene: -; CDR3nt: TGTGCCAGCAGCGTAGGGCCTTGGGCTGAAGCTTTCTTT; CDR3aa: CASSVGPWAEAFF
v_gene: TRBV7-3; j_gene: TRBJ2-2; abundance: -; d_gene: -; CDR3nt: TGTGCCAGCAGCTCCCCTTTGGACACCGGGGAGCTGTTTTTT; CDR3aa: CASSSPLDTGELFF
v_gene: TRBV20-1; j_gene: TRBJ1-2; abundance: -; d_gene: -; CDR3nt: TGCAGTGCCCCCGGGGGGGAAACTAACTATGGCTACACCTTC; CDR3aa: CSAPGGETNYGYTF
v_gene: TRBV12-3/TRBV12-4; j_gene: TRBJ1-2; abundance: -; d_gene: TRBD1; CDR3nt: TGTGCCAGCACTAAACAGGGGTTAAACTATGGCTACACCTTC; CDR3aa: CASTKQGLNYGYTF